This TCR beta chain stems from a study of response to subunit inactivated influenza vaccine. CDR3 length: 15 amino acids. Per the germline V gene, CDR1 is SGHRS and CDR2 is YFSETQ. V dropped 3 bases and J dropped 6; count of bases not matched to a gene: 8. A single record per CDR3 protein comes from TCRdb applying MiXCR to the RT-PCR reads. The sample records some 800,000 distinct CDR3 sequences, 20% to 25% being singletons. This clonotype was picked up a small number of times. The antigen is unknown. Study results and caveats: Authors suggested that a seasonal influenza vaccination recruits few new T cells each time.

The source material was PBMCs from blood, sampled more than 4 days after vaccination. V gene TRBV5-1 combines with J gene TRBJ2-2; 7 nucleotides match TRBD1. The TCR originated in a man aged 50 or older who received an inactivated influenza vaccine. The DNA for the CDR3 is TGCGCCAGCAGCTCAGGACAGGTGGTGTCCGGGGAGCTGTTTTTT. It is translated as CASSSGQVVSGELFF.